A single sample is the source of the 2 T cell receptor beta chains below, sequenced in a study of shared clonotypes between healthy human individuals. Some clones are missing from TCRdb's copy, which holds only in-frame ones; the method was immunoSEQ multiplex PCR. Of over a million clones in the sample, 65% to 75% are singletons; the top ten hold about 1.5%. The sample taken for sequencing was memory CD4+ T cells sorted from blood. This sample's subset: CD45RA-negative fraction. Receptors were obtained from a man between 18 and 29 years old in good health.

The sample holds one count of this clone. J is TRBJ2-3 and V is TRBV10-3; 8 nucleotides line up with TRBD2. CDR3 size: 15 residues. Germline assignment: CDR1 ENHRY and CDR2 SYGVKD. With V trimmed by 11 bases and J by 2 bases, 12 bases remained unmatched. CDR3 sequence (DNA): TGTGCCTCCGGGGGTAGCGGGAAGAACACAGATACGCAGTATTTT. Its translation: CASGGSGKNTDTQYF.

The rearrangement uses TRBV5-1 and TRBJ1-1; D possibly corresponds to TRBD1 (6 bases). This CDR3 spans 15 amino acids. The germline CDR1 and CDR2 sequences are SGHRS and YFSETQ. The ends were cut back, 1 base at V and 5 bases at J, with 15 bases in the middle. The CDR3 bases are TGCGCCAGCAGCTTGATTGGGGGCGGAGGAACTGAAGCTTTCTTT. This sequence encodes CASSLIGGGGTEAFF.